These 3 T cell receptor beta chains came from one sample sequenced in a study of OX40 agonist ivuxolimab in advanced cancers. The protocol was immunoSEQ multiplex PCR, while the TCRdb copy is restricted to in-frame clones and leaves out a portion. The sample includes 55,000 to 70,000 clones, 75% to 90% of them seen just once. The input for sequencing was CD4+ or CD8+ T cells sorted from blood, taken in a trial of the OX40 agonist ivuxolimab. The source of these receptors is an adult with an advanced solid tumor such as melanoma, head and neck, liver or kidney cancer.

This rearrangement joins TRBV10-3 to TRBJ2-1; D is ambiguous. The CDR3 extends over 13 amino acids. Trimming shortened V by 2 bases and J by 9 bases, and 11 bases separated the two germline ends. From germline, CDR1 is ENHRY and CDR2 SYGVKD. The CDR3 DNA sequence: TGTGCCATCAGTGAGGAGAGACGTGGTGAGCAGTTCTTC. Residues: CAISEERRGEQFF.

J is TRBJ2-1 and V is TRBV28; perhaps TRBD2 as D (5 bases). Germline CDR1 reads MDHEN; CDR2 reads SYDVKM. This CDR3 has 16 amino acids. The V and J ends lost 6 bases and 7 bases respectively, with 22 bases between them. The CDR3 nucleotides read TGTGCCAGCAGCGTAGGATCCAGCGGACCGGAGAATGAGCAGTTCTTC. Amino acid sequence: CASSVGSSGPENEQFF.

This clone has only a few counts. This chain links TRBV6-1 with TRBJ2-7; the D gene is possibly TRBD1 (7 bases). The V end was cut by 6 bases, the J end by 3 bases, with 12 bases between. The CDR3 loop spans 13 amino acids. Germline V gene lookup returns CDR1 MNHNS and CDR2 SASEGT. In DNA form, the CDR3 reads TGTGCCAGCAGGGAGGGGGCAGGCTACGAGCAGTACTTC. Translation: CASREGAGYEQYF.